This is a list of T cell receptor beta chains from one sample in a study of T cell responses to AZD1222 COVID-19 vaccine. The method was immunoSEQ multiplex PCR; TCRdb's version includes in-frame clones alone and lacks a portion of them. This table holds around 130,000 clones, over 90% found once. The sample here was peripheral blood, taken on day 0 of AZD1222 vaccination. The receptors shown here come from an adult in good health. Both conserved end residues are part of each CDR3. D genes are given only for firm matches. Not every row has a clone size; where given, it reads once, few, many or a size class.

once,TRBJ1-3,TRBV29-1,.,TGCAGCGCGATGGGGTGGGCTGGAAACACCATATATTTT,CSAMGWAGNTIYF
once,TRBJ2-3,TRBV12-5,.,TGTGCTAGTGGTTTAAGGGATACGCAGTATTTT,CASGLRDTQYF
.,TRBJ1-1,TRBV19,.,TGTGCCAGTATTGGGAGGGGTAGCACTGAAGCTTTCTTT,CASIGRGSTEAFF
.,TRBJ1-2,TRBV11-1,.,TGTGCCAGCAGCCCCCGGGTCTCCGGCTATGGCTACACCTTC,CASSPRVSGYGYTF
.,TRBJ2-1,TRBV7-2,TRBD2,TGTGCCAGCAGCTTAATAGCGGGAGTAACTTACAATGAGCAGTTCTTC,CASSLIAGVTYNEQFF
few,TRBJ2-7,TRBV28,TRBD2,TGTGCCAGCAGTTGGACTAGCGGGAACTACGAGCAGTACTTC,CASSWTSGNYEQYF
.,TRBJ1-2,TRBV19,.,TGTGCCAGTTCGACTTCTCTTCGCGGCTACACCTTC,CASSTSLRGYTF
.,TRBJ1-2,TRBV5-1,.,TGCGCCAGCAGCTTGGAGGACTATGGCTACACCTTC,CASSLEDYGYTF
.,TRBJ2-2,TRBV7-3,.,TGTGCCAGCAGCTTTAGACCCCCGACATCGAGAGGGGGCACCGGGGAGCTGTTTTTT,CASSFRPPTSRGGTGELFF
.,TRBJ1-5,TRBV7-8,TRBD1,TGTGCCAGCAGCTTGGGACAGGGGTATCAGCCCCAGCATTTT,CASSLGQGYQPQHF
.,TRBJ1-2,TRBV6-5,.,TGTGCCGTGTCGCCAGGGTCTGACTATGGCTACACCTTC,CAVSPGSDYGYTF
.,TRBJ2-7,TRBV19,TRBD1,TGTGCCAGCGATAGAGGGGGACAGGGCTACGAGCAGTACTTC,CASDRGGQGYEQYF
once,TRBJ1-6,TRBV9,.,TGTGCCAGCAGCGTAGAAGCGACCGAGCCGAGCTCCTATAATTCACCCCTCCACTTT,CASSVEATEPSSYNSPLHF
.,TRBJ1-2,TRBV6-1,.,TGTGCCAGCAGTGAGGCGACTGCCCGCCCAAACTATGGCTACACCTTC,CASSEATARPNYGYTF
.,TRBJ2-7,TRBV29-1,TRBD1,TGCAGCGTGAACACCGACAGGGTTGGCGAGCAGTACTTC,CSVNTDRVGEQYF
.,TRBJ1-5,TRBV3-1/TRBV3-2,.,TGTGCCAGCAGCCAAACTAATCAGCCCCAGCATTTT,CASSQTNQPQHF
.,TRBJ1-1,TRBV5-8,.,TGTGCCAGCAGCTTGGCCAGGGTGGGCCTCACTGAAGCTTTCTTT,CASSLARVGLTEAFF
.,TRBJ2-2,TRBV3-1/TRBV3-2,TRBD2,TGTGCCAGCAGCCAAGTGGCGGGAGTATCCGGGGAGCTGTTTTTT,CASSQVAGVSGELFF
.,TRBJ1-1,TRBV6-5,.,TGTGCCAGCAGTTACGCGGGGGTCGCTGAAGCTTTCTTT,CASSYAGVAEAFF
.,TRBJ2-7,TRBV5-5,.,TGTGCCAGCAGCTTCCGCCGCGGCCACTACGAGCAGTACTTC,CASSFRRGHYEQYF
.,TRBJ1-1,TRBV14,.,TGTGCCAGCAGCCAAGATATTGGGGAGCTAGATGAAGCTTTCTTT,CASSQDIGELDEAFF
.,TRBJ1-3,TRBV19,.,TGTGCCAGCGCAGGGGTCCGGGACACCATATATTTT,CASAGVRDTIYF